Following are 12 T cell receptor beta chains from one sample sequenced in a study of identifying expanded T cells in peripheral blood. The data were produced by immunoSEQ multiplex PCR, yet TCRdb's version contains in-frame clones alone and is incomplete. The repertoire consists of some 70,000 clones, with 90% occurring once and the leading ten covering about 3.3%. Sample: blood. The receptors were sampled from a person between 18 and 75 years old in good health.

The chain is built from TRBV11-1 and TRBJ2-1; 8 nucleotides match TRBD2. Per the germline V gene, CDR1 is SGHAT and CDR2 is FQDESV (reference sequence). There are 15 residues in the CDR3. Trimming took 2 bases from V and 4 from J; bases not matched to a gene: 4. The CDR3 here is CASSLMGGRYNEQFF. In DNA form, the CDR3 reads TGTGCCAGCAGCTTAATGGGCGGGAGGTACAATGAGCAGTTCTTC.

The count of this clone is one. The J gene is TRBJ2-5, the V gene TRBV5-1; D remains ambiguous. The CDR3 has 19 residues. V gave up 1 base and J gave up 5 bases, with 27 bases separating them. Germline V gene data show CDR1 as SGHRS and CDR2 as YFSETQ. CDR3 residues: CASSLKLGPPLGTSETQYF. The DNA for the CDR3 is TGCGCCAGCAGCTTGAAGCTTGGCCCCCCGCTGGGAACGAGCGAGACCCAGTACTTC. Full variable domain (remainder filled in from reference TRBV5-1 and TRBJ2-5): KAGVTQTPRYLIKTRGQQVTLSCSPISGHRSVSWYQQTPGQGLQFLFEYFSETQRNKGNFPGRFSGRQFSNSRSEMNVSTLELGDSALYLCASSLKLGPPLGTSETQYFGPGTRLLVL.

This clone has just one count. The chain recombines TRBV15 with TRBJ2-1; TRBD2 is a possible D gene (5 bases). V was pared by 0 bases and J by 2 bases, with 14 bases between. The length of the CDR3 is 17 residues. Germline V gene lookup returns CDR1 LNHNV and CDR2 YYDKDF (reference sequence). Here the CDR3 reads CATSRDRGTNPYNEQFF. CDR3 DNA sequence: TGTGCCACCAGCAGAGATCGGGGAACAAACCCCTACAATGAGCAGTTCTTC.

This CDR3 reads CASSLASGELFF. Written as DNA, the CDR3 is TGTGCCAGCAGCTTGGCTTCCGGGGAGCTGTTTTTT. The chain uses TRBV5-6 and TRBJ2-2; D not resolved. Germline CDR1 SGHDT, CDR2 YYEEEE. V dropped 0 bases and J dropped 6 bases, with 3 bases sitting between them. The CDR3 totals 12 residues.

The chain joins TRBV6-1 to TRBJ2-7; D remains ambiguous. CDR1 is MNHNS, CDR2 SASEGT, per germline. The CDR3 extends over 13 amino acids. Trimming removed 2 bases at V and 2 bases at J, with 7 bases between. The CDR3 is CASSEYRPYEQYF. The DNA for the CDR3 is TGTGCCAGCAGTGAATACAGACCCTACGAGCAGTACTTC.

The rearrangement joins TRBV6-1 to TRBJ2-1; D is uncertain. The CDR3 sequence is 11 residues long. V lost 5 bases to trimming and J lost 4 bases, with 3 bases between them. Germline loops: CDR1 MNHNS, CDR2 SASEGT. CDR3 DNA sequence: TGTGCCAGCAGTCTATACAATGAGCAGTTCTTC. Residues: CASSLYNEQFF.

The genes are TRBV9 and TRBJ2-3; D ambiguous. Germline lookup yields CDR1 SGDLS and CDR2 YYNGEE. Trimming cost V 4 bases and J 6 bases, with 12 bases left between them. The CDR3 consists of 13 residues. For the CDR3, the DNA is TGTGCCAGCAGCTCCTGGCCTCCCGATACGCAGTATTTT. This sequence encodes CASSSWPPDTQYF. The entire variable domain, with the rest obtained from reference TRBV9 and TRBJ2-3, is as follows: DSGVTQTPKHLITATGQRVTLRCSPRSGDLSVYWYQQSLDQGLQFLIQYYNGEERAKGNILERFSAQQFPDLHSELNLSSLELGDSALYFCASSSWPPDTQYFGPGTRLTVL.

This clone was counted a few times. CDR3 nucleotides: TGTGCCAGCAGTTCAGGGAGCCCCACCGGGGAGCTGTTTTTT. Amino acids: CASSSGSPTGELFF. The chain employs TRBV6-5 and TRBJ2-2; TRBD1 or TRBD2 may be the D gene (5 bases each). Germline CDR1 reads MNHEY; CDR2 reads SVGAGI. The CDR3 runs 14 residues. The germline V and J ends were trimmed by 4 bases and 4 bases, with 10 bases remaining between them.

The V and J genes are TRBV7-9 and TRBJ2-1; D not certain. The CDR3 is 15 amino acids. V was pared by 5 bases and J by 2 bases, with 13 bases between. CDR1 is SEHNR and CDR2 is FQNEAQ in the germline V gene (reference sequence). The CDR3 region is CASSLPSRTYNEQFF. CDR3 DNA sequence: TGTGCCAGCAGCCTGCCGTCCCGAACCTACAATGAGCAGTTCTTC.

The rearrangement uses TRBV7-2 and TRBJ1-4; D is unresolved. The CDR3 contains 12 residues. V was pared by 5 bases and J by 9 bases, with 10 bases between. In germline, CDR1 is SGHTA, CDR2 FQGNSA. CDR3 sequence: CASSDPGQKLFF. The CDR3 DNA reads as TGTGCCAGCAGCGATCCTGGACAAAAACTGTTTTTT.

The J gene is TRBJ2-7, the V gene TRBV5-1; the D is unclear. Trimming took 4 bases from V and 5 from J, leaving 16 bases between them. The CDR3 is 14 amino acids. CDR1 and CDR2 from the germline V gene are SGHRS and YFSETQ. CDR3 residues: CASSRPFGQDEQYF. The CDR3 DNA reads TGCGCCAGCAGCCGGCCTTTCGGGCAAGACGAGCAGTACTTC.

Here the CDR3 reads CASSLISTDTQYF. The CDR3 DNA reads as TGTGCCAGCAGCTTAATAAGCACAGATACGCAGTATTTT. V is TRBV7-3 and J is TRBJ2-3; D gene uncertain. Germline V gene data show CDR1 as SGHTA and CDR2 as FQGTGA. This CDR3 has 13 amino acids. Trimming removed 1 base at V and 0 bases at J, with 2 bases between.